This T cell receptor (beta chain) was captured by sequencing in a study of early T cells in non-severe SARS-CoV-2 infection. At the level of the study: Sequenced bulk RNA came from whole blood that was unsorted, and chains were unpaired.

CDR3 length: 14 residues. V lost 2 bases, J lost 0 bases, and 5 bases lay in between. Germline lookup yields CDR1 MNHEY and CDR2 SVGAGI. The table lists this clonotype with a few counts. Unique molecular identifiers tagged individual cDNA molecules. One entry per CDR3 protein results from TCRdb running MiXCR on the 5' RACE reads. This sample has about 64,000 distinct CDR3 sequences; around 13% occur once, and the top ten carry 4% to 5%. The receptor was isolated from an adult who was a healthcare worker with PCR-confirmed SARS-CoV-2 infection or an uninfected control (not recorded which). The sequenced material came from whole blood. The chain carries TRBV6-5 and TRBJ2-1, with D unresolved. CDR3 DNA sequence: TGTGCCAGCAGTTACAGTGGCTCCTACAATGAGCAGTTCTTC. This sequence encodes CASSYSGSYNEQFF.